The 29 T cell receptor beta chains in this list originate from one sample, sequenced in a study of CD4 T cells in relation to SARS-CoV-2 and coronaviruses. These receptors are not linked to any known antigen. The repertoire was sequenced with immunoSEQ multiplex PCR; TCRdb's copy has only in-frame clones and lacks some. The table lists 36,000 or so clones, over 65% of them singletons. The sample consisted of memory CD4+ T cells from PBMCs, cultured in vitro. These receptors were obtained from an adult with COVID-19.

The CDR3 bases are TGTGCCAGCAGCGTAATTCAGGGGATCACAGATACGCAGTATTTT. This sequence encodes CASSVIQGITDTQYF. V is TRBV9 and J is TRBJ2-3; maybe TRBD1 (6 bases). Trimming took off 1 base at V and 2 bases at J, with 11 bases between the two ends. The CDR3 consists of 15 residues. Per the germline V gene, CDR1 is SGDLS and CDR2 is YYNGEE.

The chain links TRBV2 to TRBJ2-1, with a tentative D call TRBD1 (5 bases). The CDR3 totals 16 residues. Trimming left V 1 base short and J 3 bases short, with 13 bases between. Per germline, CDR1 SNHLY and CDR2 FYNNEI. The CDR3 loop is CASSEVTGPVYNEQFF. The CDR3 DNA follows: TGTGCCAGCAGTGAAGTTACAGGCCCCGTCTACAATGAGCAGTTCTTC.

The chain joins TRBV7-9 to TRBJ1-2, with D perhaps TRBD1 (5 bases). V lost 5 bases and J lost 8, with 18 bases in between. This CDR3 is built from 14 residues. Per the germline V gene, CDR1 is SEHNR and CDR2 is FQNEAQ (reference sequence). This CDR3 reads CASSLGDGSGGYTF. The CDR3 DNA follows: TGTGCCAGCAGCCTGGGGGACGGATCCGGGGGCTACACCTTC.

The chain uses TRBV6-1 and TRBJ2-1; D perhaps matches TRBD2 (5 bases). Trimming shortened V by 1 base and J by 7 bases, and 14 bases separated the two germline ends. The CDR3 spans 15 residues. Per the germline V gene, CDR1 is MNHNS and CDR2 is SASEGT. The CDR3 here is CASSEEGLRLNEQFF. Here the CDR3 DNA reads TGTGCCAGCAGTGAAGAAGGACTTCGGTTAAATGAGCAGTTCTTC.

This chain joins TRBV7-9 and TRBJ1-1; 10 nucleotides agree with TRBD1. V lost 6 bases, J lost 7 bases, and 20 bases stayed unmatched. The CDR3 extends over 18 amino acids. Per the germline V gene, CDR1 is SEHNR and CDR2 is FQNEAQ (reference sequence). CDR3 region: CASRAGTRQGAVQGEAFF. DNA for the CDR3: TGTGCCAGCAGGGCTGGGACCCGACAGGGGGCGGTTCAAGGTGAAGCTTTCTTT.

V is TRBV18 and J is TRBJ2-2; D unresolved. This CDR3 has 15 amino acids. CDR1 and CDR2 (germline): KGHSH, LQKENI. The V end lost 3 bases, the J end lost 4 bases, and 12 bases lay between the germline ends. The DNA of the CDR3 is TGTGCCAGCTCACCGACTCAAGTCCGCACCGGGGAGCTGTTTTTT. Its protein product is CASSPTQVRTGELFF.

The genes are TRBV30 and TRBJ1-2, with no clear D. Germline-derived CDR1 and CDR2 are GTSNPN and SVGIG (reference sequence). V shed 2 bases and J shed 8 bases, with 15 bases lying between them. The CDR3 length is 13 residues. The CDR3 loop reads CAWSLSLDFGYTF. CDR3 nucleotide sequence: TGTGCCTGGAGTCTTTCCCTTGATTTCGGCTACACCTTC.

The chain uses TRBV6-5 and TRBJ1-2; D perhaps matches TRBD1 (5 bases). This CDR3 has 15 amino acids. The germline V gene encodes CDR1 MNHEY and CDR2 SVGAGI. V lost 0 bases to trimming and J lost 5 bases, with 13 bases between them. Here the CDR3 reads CASSYSSAGWYGYTF. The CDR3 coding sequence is TGTGCCAGCAGTTACTCCTCGGCAGGGTGGTATGGCTACACCTTC.

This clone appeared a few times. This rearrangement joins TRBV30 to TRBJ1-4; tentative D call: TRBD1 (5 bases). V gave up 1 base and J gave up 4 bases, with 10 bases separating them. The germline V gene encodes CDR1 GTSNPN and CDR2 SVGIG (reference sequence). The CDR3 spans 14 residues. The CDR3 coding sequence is TGTGCCTGGAGTGCGACAGCTATTAATGAAAAACTGTTTTTT. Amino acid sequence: CAWSATAINEKLFF.

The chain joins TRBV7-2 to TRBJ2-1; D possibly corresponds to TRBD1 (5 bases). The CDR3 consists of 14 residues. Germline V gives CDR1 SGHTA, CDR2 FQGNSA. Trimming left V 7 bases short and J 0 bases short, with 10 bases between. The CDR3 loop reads CASIKGLSYNEQFF. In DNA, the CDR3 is TGTGCCAGCATTAAGGGGCTCTCCTACAATGAGCAGTTCTTC.

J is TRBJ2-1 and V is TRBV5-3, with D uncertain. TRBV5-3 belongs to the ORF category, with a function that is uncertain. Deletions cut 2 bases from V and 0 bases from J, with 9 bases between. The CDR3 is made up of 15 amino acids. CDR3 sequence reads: CARSLSESSYNEQFF. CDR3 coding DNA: TGTGCCAGAAGCTTATCTGAGAGCTCCTACAATGAGCAGTTCTTC.

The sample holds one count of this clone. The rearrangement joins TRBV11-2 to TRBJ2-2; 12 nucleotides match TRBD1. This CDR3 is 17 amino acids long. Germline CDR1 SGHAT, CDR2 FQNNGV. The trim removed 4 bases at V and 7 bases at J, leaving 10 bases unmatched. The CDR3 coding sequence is TGTGCCAGCAGCTCCGGGCCGGGACAGGGGGCGAACGGGGAGCTGTTTTTT. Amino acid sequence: CASSSGPGQGANGELFF.

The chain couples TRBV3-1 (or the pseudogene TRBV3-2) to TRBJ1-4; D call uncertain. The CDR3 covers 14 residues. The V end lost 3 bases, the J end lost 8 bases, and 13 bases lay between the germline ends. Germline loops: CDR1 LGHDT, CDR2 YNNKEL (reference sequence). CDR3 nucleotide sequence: TGTGCCAGCAGCCAGACCGGGTACGGCGAAAAACTGTTTTTT. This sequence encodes CASSQTGYGEKLFF.

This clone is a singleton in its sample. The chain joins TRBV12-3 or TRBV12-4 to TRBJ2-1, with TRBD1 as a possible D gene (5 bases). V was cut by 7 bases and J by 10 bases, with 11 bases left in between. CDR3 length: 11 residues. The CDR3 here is CASTLRGEQFF. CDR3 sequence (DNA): TGTGCCAGCACTCTAAGGGGAGAGCAGTTCTTC.

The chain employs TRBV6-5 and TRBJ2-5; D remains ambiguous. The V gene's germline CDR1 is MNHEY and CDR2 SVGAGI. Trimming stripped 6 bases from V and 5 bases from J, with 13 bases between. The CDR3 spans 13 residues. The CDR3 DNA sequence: TGTGCCAGCAGGGCCCTTACCGTGGAGACCCAGTACTTC. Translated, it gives CASRALTVETQYF.

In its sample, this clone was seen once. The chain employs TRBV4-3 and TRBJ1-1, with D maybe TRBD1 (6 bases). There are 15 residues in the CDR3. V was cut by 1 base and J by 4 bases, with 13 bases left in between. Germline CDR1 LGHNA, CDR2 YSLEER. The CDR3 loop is CASSQGRQVSTEAFF. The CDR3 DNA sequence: TGCGCCAGCAGCCAAGGTAGACAGGTTAGCACTGAAGCTTTCTTT.

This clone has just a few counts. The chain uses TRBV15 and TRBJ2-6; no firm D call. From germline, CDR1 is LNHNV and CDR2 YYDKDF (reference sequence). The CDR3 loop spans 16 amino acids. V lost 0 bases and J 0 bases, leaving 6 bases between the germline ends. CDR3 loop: CATSRDRASGANVLTF. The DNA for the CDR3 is TGTGCCACCAGCAGAGATCGCGCCTCTGGGGCCAACGTCCTGACTTTC.

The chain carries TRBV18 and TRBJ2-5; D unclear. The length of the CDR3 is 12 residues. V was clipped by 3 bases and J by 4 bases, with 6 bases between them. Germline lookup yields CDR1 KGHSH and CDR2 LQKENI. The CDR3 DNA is TGTGCCAGCTCACCTTCTCGAGAGACCCAGTACTTC. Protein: CASSPSRETQYF.

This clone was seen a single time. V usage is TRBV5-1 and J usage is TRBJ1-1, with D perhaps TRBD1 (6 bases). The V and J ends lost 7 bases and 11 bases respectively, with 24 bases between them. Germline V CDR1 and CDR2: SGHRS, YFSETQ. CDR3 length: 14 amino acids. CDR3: CASGPTSGVPSAFF. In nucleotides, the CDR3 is TGCGCCAGCGGCCCGACGTCAGGGGTTCCGTCGGCTTTCTTT. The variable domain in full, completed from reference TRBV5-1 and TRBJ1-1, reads KAGVTQTPRYLIKTRGQQVTLSCSPISGHRSVSWYQQTPGQGLQFLFEYFSETQRNKGNFPGRFSGRQFSNSRSEMNVSTLELGDSALYLCASGPTSGVPSAFFGQGTRLTVV.

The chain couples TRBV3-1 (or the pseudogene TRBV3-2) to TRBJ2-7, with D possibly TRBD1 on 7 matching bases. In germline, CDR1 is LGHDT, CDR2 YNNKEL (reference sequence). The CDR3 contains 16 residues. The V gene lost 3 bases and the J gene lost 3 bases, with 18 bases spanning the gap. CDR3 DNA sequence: TGTGCCAGCAGCCAGGGGGGACAGTTACCGCTCTACGAGCAGTACTTC. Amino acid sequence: CASSQGGQLPLYEQYF.

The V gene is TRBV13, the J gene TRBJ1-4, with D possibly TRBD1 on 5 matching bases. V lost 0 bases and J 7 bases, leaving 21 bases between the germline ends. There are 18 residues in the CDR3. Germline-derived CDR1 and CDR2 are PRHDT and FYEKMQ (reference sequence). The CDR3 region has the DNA TGTGCCAGCAGCTTAGGTACCCTTACAGGCGGGATTACTGAAAAACTGTTTTTT. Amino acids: CASSLGTLTGGITEKLFF.

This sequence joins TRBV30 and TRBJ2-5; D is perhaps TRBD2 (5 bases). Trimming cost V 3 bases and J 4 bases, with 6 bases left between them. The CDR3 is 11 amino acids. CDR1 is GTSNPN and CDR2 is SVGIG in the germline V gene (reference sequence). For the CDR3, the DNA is TGTGCCTGGAGGGCGGGAGAGACCCAGTACTTC. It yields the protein CAWRAGETQYF.

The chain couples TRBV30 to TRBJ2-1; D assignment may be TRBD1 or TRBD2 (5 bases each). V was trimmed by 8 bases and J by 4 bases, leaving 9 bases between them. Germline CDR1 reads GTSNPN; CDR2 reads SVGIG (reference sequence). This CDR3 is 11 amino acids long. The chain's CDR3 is CAGTGYNEQFF. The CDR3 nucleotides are TGTGCCGGGACGGGTTACAATGAGCAGTTCTTC.

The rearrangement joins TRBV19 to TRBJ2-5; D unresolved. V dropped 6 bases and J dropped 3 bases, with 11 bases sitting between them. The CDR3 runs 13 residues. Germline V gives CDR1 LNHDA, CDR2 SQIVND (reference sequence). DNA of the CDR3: TGTGCCAGTAGCGACAACACTGAAGAGACCCAGTACTTC. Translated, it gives CASSDNTEETQYF.

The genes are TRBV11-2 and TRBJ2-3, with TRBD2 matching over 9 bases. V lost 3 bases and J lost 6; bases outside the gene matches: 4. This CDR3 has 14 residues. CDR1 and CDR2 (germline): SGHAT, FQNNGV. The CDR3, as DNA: TGTGCCAGCAGCTTGGGACTAGCACGCGATACGCAGTATTTT. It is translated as CASSLGLARDTQYF.

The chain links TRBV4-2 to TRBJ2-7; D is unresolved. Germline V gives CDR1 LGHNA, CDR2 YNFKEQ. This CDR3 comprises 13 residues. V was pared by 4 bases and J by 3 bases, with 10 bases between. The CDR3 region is CASSLEPSYEQYF. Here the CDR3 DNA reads TGTGCCAGCAGCCTGGAGCCTAGCTACGAGCAGTACTTC.

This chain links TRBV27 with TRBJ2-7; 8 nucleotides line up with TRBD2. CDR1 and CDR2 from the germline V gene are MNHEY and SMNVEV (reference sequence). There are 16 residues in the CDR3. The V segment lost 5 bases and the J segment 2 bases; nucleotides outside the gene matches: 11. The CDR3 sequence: CASSTVGTSGTYEQYF. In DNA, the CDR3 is TGTGCCAGCAGTACTGTAGGCACTAGCGGAACCTACGAGCAGTACTTC.

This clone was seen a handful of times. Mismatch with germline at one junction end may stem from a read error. As DNA, the CDR3 is TGTGCTAGCAGCTTAGTCTCGAACACCGGGGAGCTGTTTTTT. It codes for CASSLVSNTGELFF. The chain employs TRBV7-7 and TRBJ2-2; D remains unclear. The CDR3 runs 14 residues. CDR1 is SSHAT, CDR2 FNYEAQ, per germline (reference sequence). The full variable domain, with the rest looked up from reference TRBV7-7 and TRBJ2-2, is GAGVSQSPRYKVTKRGQDVTLRCDPISSHATLYWYQQALGQGPEFLTYFNYEAQPDKSGLPSDRFSAERPEGSISTLTIQRTEQRDSAMYRCASSLVSNTGELFFGEGSRLTVL.

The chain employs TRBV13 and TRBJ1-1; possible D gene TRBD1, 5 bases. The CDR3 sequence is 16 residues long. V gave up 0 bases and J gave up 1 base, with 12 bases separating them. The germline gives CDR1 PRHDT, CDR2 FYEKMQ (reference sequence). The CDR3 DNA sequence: TGTGCCAGCAGCTTAGGCGTTGGGGGGTGGAACACTGAAGCTTTCTTT. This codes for CASSLGVGGWNTEAFF.